The 4 T cell receptor beta chains reported below all come from one sample, sequenced in a study of identical twins. TCRdb ran MiXCR on the 5' RACE reads and lists one entry per CDR3 protein. The sample holds some 690,000 distinct CDR3 sequences, 21% seen once. These data are also associated with another study on T cells expressing NK-cell markers.

Specimen: PBMCs. Every receptor here comes from a woman between 18 and 29 years old in good health.

This clonotype was detected ten times or more. This sequence joins TRBV3-1 and TRBJ2-2; TRBD2 aligns across 12 bases. This CDR3 is 16 amino acids long. Germline CDR1 and CDR2: LGHDT and YNNKEL (reference sequence). J gave up 3 bases and V 4 bases, and 3 bases lay outside the gene matches. The CDR3: CASSRLAGVHTGELFF. The DNA for the CDR3 is TGTGCCAGCAGCCGACTAGCGGGGGTTCACACCGGGGAGCTGTTTTTT.

This clonotype has a handful of counts. V usage is TRBV10-3 and J usage is TRBJ2-1, with D perhaps TRBD2 (6 bases). Trimming took 10 bases from V and 9 from J, leaving 13 bases between them. The CDR3 length is 11 residues. Germline V gene lookup returns CDR1 ENHRY and CDR2 SYGVKD. The CDR3 DNA is TGTGCCACCCGGCGGGGAGGTGAGCAGTTCTTC. Its translation is CATRRGGEQFF.

This clonotype appeared a single time. The V gene is TRBV6-1, the J gene TRBJ2-2, with a weak D call TRBD1 (6 bases). Trimming took off 3 bases at V and 6 bases at J, with 11 bases between the two ends. Germline V gene sequence: CDR1 MNHNS, CDR2 SASEGT. The CDR3 is 14 amino acids. The CDR3, as DNA: TGTGCCAGCAGTGACAGGGGTTTGTCCGGGGAGCTGTTTTTT. Protein product: CASSDRGLSGELFF.

The chain recombines TRBV20-1 with TRBJ2-1; possibly TRBD2 for D (5 bases). The V and J ends lost 3 bases and 5 bases respectively, with 26 bases between them. The CDR3 contains 18 residues. Germline V gives CDR1 DFQATT, CDR2 SNEGSKA (reference sequence). CDR3 nucleotides: TGCAGTGCTAGTTCACCCCTCTTGGGGAGCGACGCGAACAATGAGCAGTTCTTC. Translating it yields CSASSPLLGSDANNEQFF.